One and the same sample provided the 28 T cell receptor beta chains below, sequenced in a study of T cells in Graves' hyperthyroidism and ophthalmopathy. Authors of the study amplified TCR beta CDR3 regions from RNA transcripts. HTBI primers were the set used in a first-round RT-PCR of the TCR CDR3. TCRdb re-called the multiplex PCR reads through MiXCR, storing one row per CDR3 protein. The sample holds about 180,000 distinct CDR3 sequences, more than 15% seen once. Sequencing was done on a sample of blood. All receptors come from a woman in her forties or fifties with Graves' hyperthyroidism.

This rearrangement joins TRBV4-2 to TRBJ1-2, with 10 bases lining up with TRBD1. Germline V gives CDR1 LGHNA, CDR2 YNFKEQ. The trim removed 1 base at V and 5 bases at J, leaving 4 bases unmatched. This CDR3 contains 15 residues. CDR3 DNA: TGTGCCAGCAGCCAAGGGACAGGGGGACGATATGGCTACACCTTC. Amino acid sequence: CASSQGTGGRYGYTF.

This clonotype was counted a few times. V is TRBV5-1 and J is TRBJ2-3; D is tentatively TRBD1 or TRBD2 (5 bases each). Germline V gene sequence: CDR1 SGHRS, CDR2 YFSETQ. CDR3 size: 15 residues. V lost 2 bases and J lost 7, with 17 bases in between. The CDR3 reads CASSLGPRDGNTQYF. CDR3 in DNA: TGCGCCAGCAGCTTAGGACCCAGGGACGGGAATACGCAGTATTTT.

The chain employs TRBV4-1 and TRBJ1-5; 10 bases match TRBD1. Germline V gives CDR1 MGHRA, CDR2 YSYEKL. The CDR3 length is 16 residues. The junction had 7 bases not matched to a gene; V was cut back by 4 bases and J by 4 bases. The DNA for the CDR3 is TGCGCCAGCAGCCCGGGACAGGGGATGGCAAATCAGCCCCAGCATTTT. It codes for CASSPGQGMANQPQHF.

The V gene is TRBV6-2 or TRBV6-3, the J gene TRBJ2-1; the match to TRBD2 covers 12 bases. This CDR3 contains 15 residues. Germline CDR1 and CDR2: MNHEY and SVGEGT. After removal of 6 bases from V and 6 bases from J, the junction contained 6 bases not matched to a gene. The CDR3: CASRLLAGGLNEQFF. The CDR3, as DNA: TGTGCCAGCAGACTTCTAGCGGGGGGGCTCAATGAGCAGTTCTTC.

V gene TRBV4-2 combines with J gene TRBJ2-1; 9 bases line up with TRBD1. The CDR3 loop spans 15 amino acids. Germline-derived CDR1 and CDR2 are LGHNA and YNFKEQ. The ends lost 1 base at V and 7 bases at J; junction bases unmatched: 5. This CDR3 is CASSQATGGLNEQFF. CDR3 nucleotide sequence: TGTGCCAGCAGCCAAGCGACAGGGGGTTTGAATGAGCAGTTCTTC.

The chain carries TRBV14 and TRBJ1-2, with D perhaps TRBD1 (5 bases). The V and J ends lost 4 bases and 2 bases respectively, with 17 bases between them. The CDR3 runs to 16 residues. The germline CDR1 and CDR2 sequences are SGHDN and FVKESK. The chain's CDR3 is CASSPRTGRPNYGYTF. In DNA form, the CDR3 reads TGTGCCAGCAGCCCCCGAACGGGACGGCCCAACTATGGCTACACCTTC.

A word on this clonotype: The CDR3 carries no conserved terminal phenylalanine or tryptophan, so it likely arises from a read error. This chain connects TRBV5-4 to TRBJ2-1; the match to TRBD2 covers 8 bases. This CDR3 contains 16 residues. CDR1 is SGHNT and CDR2 is YYREEE in the germline V gene (reference sequence). V dropped 0 bases and J dropped 2; count of bases not matched to a gene: 4. This CDR3 reads CASSLEVTSAYNEQFL. DNA for the CDR3: TGTGCCAGCAGCTTGGAGGTGACTAGCGCCTACAATGAGCAGTTCCTC.

The V call is TRBV7-9, the J call TRBJ1-2; no firm D call. V gave up 5 bases and J gave up 0 bases, with 16 bases separating them. The CDR3 totals 16 residues. Germline V gene lookup returns CDR1 SEHNR and CDR2 FQNEAQ (reference sequence). In nucleotides, the CDR3 is TGTGCCAGCAGCACGCTCATCGACACTCCTAACTATGGCTACACCTTC. Its translation is CASSTLIDTPNYGYTF.

The table lists this clonotype with many counts. V gene TRBV28 combines with J gene TRBJ2-7, with 7 positions matching TRBD1. The CDR3 consists of 14 residues. J was trimmed by 5 bases and V by 3 bases; bases with no gene match: 7. Germline CDR1 MDHEN, CDR2 SYDVKM. Here the CDR3 reads CASSFPTGWNEQYF. The CDR3 DNA is TGTGCCAGCAGTTTCCCGACAGGGTGGAACGAGCAGTACTTC.

This clonotype is termed hyperexpanded. The chain has TRBV3-1 and TRBJ2-7; D uncertain. This CDR3 region has 12 residues. Germline CDR1 is LGHDT and CDR2 is YNNKEL (reference sequence). With 0 bases removed from V and 5 bases from J, the gap between germline ends came to 5 bases. The CDR3 loop reads CASSQDPDEQYF. As DNA, the CDR3 is TGTGCCAGCAGCCAAGACCCGGACGAGCAGTACTTC.

The table lists this clonotype with many counts. The gene calls are TRBV6-2 or TRBV6-3 and TRBJ1-6; 7 bases line up with TRBD1. J gave up 9 bases and V 10 bases, and 12 bases lay outside the gene matches. Germline CDR1 is MNHEY and CDR2 is SVGEGT. The CDR3 sequence is 14 residues long. The DNA for the CDR3 is TGTGCCACCGCTCCGGGACAGTACGCTTCACCCCTCCACTTT. Protein: CATAPGQYASPLHF.

This clonotype was seen many times. The V gene is TRBV6-6, the J gene TRBJ1-4; D unresolved. This CDR3 has 15 amino acids. V lost 0 bases, J lost 7 bases, and 12 bases lay in between. Germline V gives CDR1 MNHNY, CDR2 SVGAGI (reference sequence). Here the CDR3 DNA reads TGTGCCAGCAGTTACTCGAATAGGCAGGCTGAAAAACTGTTTTTT. Its protein product is CASSYSNRQAEKLFF.

This clonotype was seen many times. V gene TRBV19 combines with J gene TRBJ1-2; D remains ambiguous. Germline V gives CDR1 LNHDA, CDR2 SQIVND (reference sequence). The CDR3 extends over 13 amino acids. V lost 3 bases and J 5 bases, leaving 10 bases between the germline ends. The CDR3 region is CASSMTTQYGYTF. As DNA, the CDR3 is TGTGCCAGTAGTATGACCACCCAGTATGGCTACACCTTC.

Regarding this clonotype: This may come from a read error, since a much larger clone is one base off. The chain joins TRBV18 to TRBJ2-1; 12 bases agree with TRBD2. The CDR3 consists of 16 residues. Germline V gene data show CDR1 as KGHSH and CDR2 as LQKENI. V dropped 2 bases and J dropped 7; count of bases not matched to a gene: 6. The CDR3 DNA is TGTGCCAGCTCACCAGCGGGACTAGCGGGCGGGAATGAGCAGTTCTTC. Its protein is CASSPAGLAGGNEQFF.

The sample holds a few counts of this clonotype. The chain couples TRBV4-1 to TRBJ2-2; D might be TRBD2 (5 bases). CDR1 MGHRA and CDR2 YSYEKL come from the germline V gene. Trimming removed 0 bases from V and 4 bases from J, with 18 bases in between. The CDR3 covers 18 residues. This CDR3 is CASSQDLWPGVSTGELFF. Written as DNA, the CDR3 is TGCGCCAGCAGCCAAGATTTGTGGCCCGGGGTGAGCACCGGGGAGCTGTTTTTT.

This rearrangement joins TRBV6-1 to TRBJ2-5, with D perhaps TRBD1 (6 bases). The CDR3 totals 15 residues. V gave up 6 bases and J gave up 4 bases, with 18 bases separating them. Per germline, CDR1 MNHNS and CDR2 SASEGT. The CDR3 region has the DNA TGTGCCAGCAGACAAAACACAGGGTTGGGAGAGACCCAGTACTTC. As protein: CASRQNTGLGETQYF.

This clonotype was detected ten times or more. V and J are TRBV7-2 and TRBJ2-5, with D possibly being TRBD1 (5 bases). The length of the CDR3 is 13 residues. Germline-derived CDR1 and CDR2 are SGHTA and FQGNSA. The V end was cut by 3 bases, the J end by 7 bases, with 12 bases between. CDR3 in amino acids: CASSLGSDRTQYF. In nucleotides, the CDR3 is TGTGCCAGCAGCTTGGGTTCAGACAGGACCCAGTACTTC.

As regards this clonotype: A read error may explain this, as a much larger clone is one base away. The V and J genes are TRBV7-2 and TRBJ2-7, with D maybe TRBD2 (6 bases). The length of the CDR3 is 14 residues. Looked up from germline, CDR1 is SGHTA and CDR2 is FQGNSA. DNA of the CDR3: TGTGCCAGCAGCCCCGGGACTGGTACCTACGAGCAGTGCTTC. Translated: CASSPGTGTYEQCF.

This clonotype has ten or more counts. The chain employs TRBV15 and TRBJ1-5; D gene unclear. This CDR3 contains 15 residues. Trimming shortened V by 0 bases and J by 7 bases, and 13 bases separated the two germline ends. From germline, CDR1 is LNHNV and CDR2 YYDKDF (reference sequence). The CDR3 sequence: CATSRDKGLSQPQHF. CDR3 sequence (DNA): TGTGCCACCAGCAGAGATAAGGGATTGAGCCAGCCCCAGCATTTT. Variable domain in full (rest from reference TRBV15 and TRBJ1-5): DAMVIQNPRYQVTQFGKPVTLSCSQTLNHNVMYWYQQKSSQAPKLLFHYYDKDFNNEADTPDNFQSRRPNTSFCFLDIRSPGLGDTAMYLCATSRDKGLSQPQHFGDGTRLSIL.

At least ten counts were recorded for this clonotype. The V and J genes are TRBV6-1 and TRBJ2-7; D gene unclear. The V end lost 0 bases, the J end lost 6 bases, and 9 bases lay between the germline ends. CDR3 length: 13 residues. Per germline, CDR1 MNHNS and CDR2 SASEGT. The CDR3 DNA reads as TGTGCCAGCAGTGAAGCGAGAAGTGGCGAGCAGTACTTC. Translated: CASSEARSGEQYF.

This clonotype was counted many times. The CDR3 region is CSVVGYSGNTIYF. CDR3 in DNA: TGCAGCGTTGTGGGGTACTCTGGAAACACCATATATTTT. V is TRBV29-1 and J is TRBJ1-3; D remains unclear. CDR1 is SQVTM and CDR2 is ANQGSEA in the germline V gene. The V end was cut by 4 bases, the J end by 0 bases, with 7 bases between. The CDR3 consists of 13 residues.

In this sample, this clonotype turned up many times. V gene TRBV24-1 combines with J gene TRBJ2-2; D unresolved. This CDR3 region has 11 residues. Per germline, CDR1 KGHDR and CDR2 SFDVKD. V dropped 3 bases and J dropped 5 bases, with 0 bases sitting between them. The CDR3 here is CATSDTGELFF. CDR3 sequence (DNA): TGTGCCACCAGTGATACCGGGGAGCTGTTTTTT.

This clonotype has ten or more counts. The CDR3 coding sequence is TGTGCCAGCAGTGATGGGACAGGGGCGAACACCGGGGAGCTGTTTTTT. Protein product: CASSDGTGANTGELFF. The V and J genes are TRBV6-4 and TRBJ2-2; 10 bases line up with TRBD1. V lost 3 bases, J lost 0 bases, and 1 base stayed unmatched. There are 16 residues in the CDR3. From germline, CDR1 is MRHNA and CDR2 SNTAGT.

This clonotype was picked up many times. V gene TRBV19 combines with J gene TRBJ2-1, with TRBD1 as a possible D gene (7 bases). The CDR3 loop spans 14 amino acids. V was clipped by 6 bases and J by 7 bases, with 16 bases between them. The V gene's germline CDR1 is LNHDA and CDR2 SQIVND (reference sequence). The CDR3 coding sequence is TGTGCCAGTAGATTGGTAGCGGACAGGAATGAGCAGTTCTTC. Translating gives CASRLVADRNEQFF.

This clonotype was seen at least ten times. V is TRBV25-1 and J is TRBJ1-3; D not resolved. The CDR3 sequence is 16 residues long. V was shortened by 3 bases and J by 0 bases, with 12 bases between the two germline ends. Germline-derived CDR1 and CDR2 are MGHDK and SYGVNS. In DNA form, the CDR3 reads TGTGCCAGCAGTGATCCCCCCACAGCCTCTGGAAACACCATATATTTT. Amino acid sequence: CASSDPPTASGNTIYF.

This clonotype has a count of ten or more. The genes are TRBV7-6 and TRBJ1-1; D uncertain. CDR3 size: 15 residues. Germline V gene lookup returns CDR1 SGHVS and CDR2 FNYEAQ. V was clipped by 3 bases and J by 0 bases, with 11 bases between them. The CDR3 coding sequence is TGTGCCAGCAGCTTCGGGTCCCCCATGAACACTGAAGCTTTCTTT. Protein sequence: CASSFGSPMNTEAFF.

This clonotype was counted ten times or more. V usage is TRBV7-9 and J usage is TRBJ2-5; D gene ambiguous. Germline V gene data show CDR1 as SEHNR and CDR2 as FQNEAQ (reference sequence). V gave up 3 bases and J gave up 4 bases, with 3 bases separating them. The CDR3 runs 11 residues. The DNA for the CDR3 is TGTGCCAGCAGCTTCCGAGAGACCCAGTACTTC. The encoded protein is CASSFRETQYF.

The V gene is TRBV7-9, the J gene TRBJ1-2; D is unresolved. The germline gives CDR1 SEHNR, CDR2 FQNEAQ (reference sequence). CDR3 size: 14 residues. V was shortened by 5 bases and J by 1 base, with 11 bases between the two germline ends. CDR3 sequence reads: CASSIETNNYGYTF. In DNA form, the CDR3 reads TGTGCCAGCAGCATCGAGACTAATAACTATGGCTACACCTTC. Variable domain in full (rest from reference TRBV7-9 and TRBJ1-2): DTGVSQNPRHKITKRGQNVTFRCDPISEHNRLYWYRQTLGQGPEFLTYFQNEAQLEKSRLLSDRFSAERPKGSFSTLEIQRTEQGDSAMYLCASSIETNNYGYTFGSGTRLTVV.